The 30 T cell receptor beta chains given below trace back to one sample, sequenced in a study of cytomegalovirus exposure and HLA in healthy donors. Sequenced by immunoSEQ multiplex PCR; TCRdb stores in-frame clones only, minus some. The sample records around 80,000 clones, about 96% being singletons. The specimen was PBMCs. Source of these receptors: a woman aged 18-29 years in good health and CMV-seronegative.

In DNA, the CDR3 is TGTGCCAGCAGACCCACTAGCGGGAGCGGGGATGAGCAGTTCTTC. Amino acid sequence: CASRPTSGSGDEQFF. This chain uses TRBV28 with TRBJ2-1; 11 nucleotides align to TRBD2. The CDR3 sequence is 15 residues long. The junction had 9 bases not matched to a gene; V was cut back by 6 bases and J by 8 bases. Germline CDR1 reads MDHEN; CDR2 reads SYDVKM.

The V gene is TRBV4-2, the J gene TRBJ2-7; 7 nucleotides align to TRBD2. The CDR3 runs 16 residues. V shed 1 base, J shed 0 bases, and the junction held 6 bases outside the gene matches. The germline CDR1 and CDR2 sequences are LGHNA and YNFKEQ. DNA for the CDR3: TGTGCCAGCAGCCAAGGGAGCGGGGACTCCTCCTACGAGCAGTACTTC. Translating it yields CASSQGSGDSSYEQYF.

The CDR3 loop reads CAISGQGASYNEQFF. DNA of the CDR3: TGTGCCATCAGTGGTCAGGGTGCATCCTACAATGAGCAGTTCTTC. The chain employs TRBV10-3 and TRBJ2-1; weak D call: TRBD1 (5 bases). The CDR3 contains 15 residues. V lost 4 bases, J lost 1 base, and 11 bases lay in between. The V gene's germline CDR1 is ENHRY and CDR2 SYGVKD.

J is TRBJ2-2 and V is TRBV9; TRBD2 matches at 7 bases. V lost 0 bases, J lost 3 bases, and 5 bases stayed unmatched. Germline lookup yields CDR1 SGDLS and CDR2 YYNGEE. This CDR3 has 16 residues. This chain's CDR3 is CASSVASGKYTGELFF. In DNA form, the CDR3 reads TGTGCCAGCAGCGTAGCCAGCGGGAAATACACCGGGGAGCTGTTTTTT. The variable domain in full, with the rest retrieved from reference TRBV9 and TRBJ2-2, is DSGVTQTPKHLITATGQRVTLRCSPRSGDLSVYWYQQSLDQGLQFLIQYYNGEERAKGNILERFSAQQFPDLHSELNLSSLELGDSALYFCASSVASGKYTGELFFGEGSRLTVL.

The rearrangement joins TRBV7-9 to TRBJ2-6; no clear D. In germline, CDR1 is SEHNR, CDR2 FQNEAQ (reference sequence). CDR3 length: 15 residues. The V end lost 5 bases, the J end lost 2 bases, and 10 bases lay between the germline ends. The CDR3 bases are TGTGCCAGCAGCCAAGACTCAACTGGGGCCAACGTCCTGACTTTC. The encoded protein is CASSQDSTGANVLTF.

V is TRBV7-6 and J is TRBJ1-3; 10 bases fit TRBD1. This CDR3 contains 15 residues. Germline CDR1 SGHVS, CDR2 FNYEAQ. The V segment lost 5 bases and the J segment 10 bases; nucleotides outside the gene matches: 11. This chain's CDR3 is CASSPTPGQGTTIYF. CDR3 nucleotide sequence: TGTGCCAGCAGCCCAACACCGGGACAGGGGACAACCATATATTTT.

The chain uses TRBV10-1 and TRBJ1-1; no clear D gene. V was cut by 5 bases and J by 7 bases, with 8 bases left in between. Germline loops: CDR1 WNHNN, CDR2 SYGVQD (reference sequence). The CDR3 sequence is 11 residues long. The CDR3 DNA reads TGCGCCAGCAGTACAGATGGTGAAGCTTTCTTT. Translation: CASSTDGEAFF.

CDR3 DNA sequence: TGTGCCAGCAGCTCAGGGGGATACCGCAATCAGCCCCAGCATTTT. This gives the protein CASSSGGYRNQPQHF. The V call is TRBV7-6, the J call TRBJ1-5, with 7 bases matching TRBD1. The CDR3 spans 15 residues. V trimming: 4 bases; J trimming: 2 bases; junction bases outside the gene matches: 5. Germline assignment: CDR1 SGHVS and CDR2 FNYEAQ.

The rearrangement joins TRBV12-5 to TRBJ2-1, with TRBD2 matching over 7 bases. V trimming: 5 bases; J trimming: 2 bases; junction bases outside the gene matches: 12. From germline, CDR1 is LGHNT and CDR2 FRNRAP. The CDR3 is made up of 17 amino acids. The CDR3 nucleotides are TGTGCTAGTGGTGCCTCCGCCTCTAGCGGACCCTACAATGAGCAGTTCTTC. Amino acids: CASGASASSGPYNEQFF.

This clone showed up just once. This rearrangement joins TRBV7-9 to TRBJ2-1, with 11 nucleotides matching TRBD2. This CDR3 spans 15 amino acids. The V segment lost 3 bases and the J segment 4 bases; nucleotides outside the gene matches: 2. Germline CDR1 reads SEHNR; CDR2 reads FQNEAQ (reference sequence). The CDR3 DNA reads as TGTGCCAGCAGCTTTAGGACTAGCGGGTACAATGAGCAGTTCTTC. This gives the protein CASSFRTSGYNEQFF. Complete variable domain (other parts from reference TRBV7-9 and TRBJ2-1): DTGVSQNPRHKITKRGQNVTFRCDPISEHNRLYWYRQTLGQGPEFLTYFQNEAQLEKSRLLSDRFSAERPKGSFSTLEIQRTEQGDSAMYLCASSFRTSGYNEQFFGPGTRLTVL.

The gene calls are TRBV27 and TRBJ2-2, with TRBD2 matching over 9 bases. This CDR3 spans 16 amino acids. The V and J ends lost 4 bases and 7 bases, in that order; junction bases with no gene match: 10. Germline CDR1 MNHEY, CDR2 SMNVEV (reference sequence). Here the CDR3 DNA reads TGTGCCAGCAGTTATCGGCGGGAGGGCCAGGGCGGGGAGCTGTTTTTT. Translating gives CASSYRREGQGGELFF.

CDR3 in DNA: TGTGCCAGCAAAACTAGTACCCACGAGCAGTACTTC. It encodes CASKTSTHEQYF. The rearrangement uses TRBV27 and TRBJ2-7; possible D gene TRBD2, 5 bases. V was shortened by 7 bases and J by 5 bases, with 12 bases between the two germline ends. Germline loops: CDR1 MNHEY, CDR2 SMNVEV (reference sequence). The CDR3 spans 12 residues.

The chain employs TRBV19 and TRBJ2-7; TRBD2 agrees at 11 bases. J lost 6 bases, V lost 3 bases, and 7 bases had no gene match. The length of the CDR3 is 15 residues. Per the germline V gene, CDR1 is LNHDA and CDR2 is SQIVND (reference sequence). As DNA, the CDR3 is TGTGCCAGTAGTATTTCGACTAGCGGGATAGGCGAGCAGTACTTC. This encodes CASSISTSGIGEQYF.

V usage is TRBV2 and J usage is TRBJ2-4, with D tentatively TRBD2 (6 bases). CDR1 is SNHLY, CDR2 FYNNEI, per germline. Trimming removed 6 bases at V and 7 bases at J, with 16 bases between. There are 14 residues in the CDR3. As DNA, the CDR3 is TGTGCCAGCAGGACGGGACTTAGGAGGAACATTCAGTACTTC. Amino acid sequence: CASRTGLRRNIQYF.

The genes are TRBV25-1 and TRBJ2-7, with a possible D match to TRBD2 (5 bases). This CDR3 contains 14 residues. Trimming left V 5 bases short and J 3 bases short, with 14 bases between. Germline V gene sequence: CDR1 MGHDK, CDR2 SYGVNS. CDR3 region: CASSPPGIYYEQYF. In DNA form, the CDR3 reads TGTGCCAGCAGTCCCCCGGGAATCTACTACGAGCAGTACTTC.

The chain recombines TRBV25-1 with TRBJ2-7; D is perhaps TRBD1 (6 bases). V was cut by 3 bases and J by 6 bases, with 21 bases left in between. Germline V gene data show CDR1 as MGHDK and CDR2 as SYGVNS. This CDR3 has 16 residues. For the CDR3, the DNA is TGTGCCAGCAGTGACCCTCGGGGCAGGGGAACGGGCGAGCAGTACTTC. Its protein is CASSDPRGRGTGEQYF.

This chain connects TRBV5-1 to TRBJ1-2; 8 bases agree with TRBD1. CDR1 and CDR2 (germline): SGHRS, YFSETQ. This CDR3 is built from 15 residues. V was clipped by 0 bases and J by 10 bases; unmatched bases: 11. CDR3 residues: CASSLGQTGVISYTF. For the CDR3, the DNA is TGCGCCAGCAGCTTGGGGCAGACAGGGGTTATTTCCTACACCTTC. The full variable domain, with the rest looked up from reference TRBV5-1 and TRBJ1-2, is KAGVTQTPRYLIKTRGQQVTLSCSPISGHRSVSWYQQTPGQGLQFLFEYFSETQRNKGNFPGRFSGRQFSNSRSEMNVSTLELGDSALYLCASSLGQTGVISYTFGSGTRLTVV.

The chain has TRBV4-1 and TRBJ1-4, with no clear D. V was pared by 1 base and J by 8 bases, with 14 bases between. Germline assignment: CDR1 MGHRA and CDR2 YSYEKL. This CDR3 has 15 residues. CDR3 residues: CASSQVTRGTEKLFF. Written as DNA, the CDR3 is TGCGCCAGCAGCCAAGTTACACGGGGTACGGAAAAACTGTTTTTT.

This rearrangement joins TRBV2 to TRBJ2-2, with 10 bases identical to TRBD2. Germline-derived CDR1 and CDR2 are SNHLY and FYNNEI. The CDR3 runs to 16 residues. Germline trimming cut 2 bases from V and 1 base from J; bases unmatched to any gene: 1. CDR3: CASSESSGRNTGELFF. CDR3 in DNA: TGTGCCAGCAGTGAATCTAGCGGGAGGAACACCGGGGAGCTGTTTTTT. The variable domain in full, completed from reference TRBV2 and TRBJ2-2, reads EPEVTQTPSHQVTQMGQEVILRCVPISNHLYFYWYRQILGQKVEFLVSFYNNEISEKSEIFDDQFSVERPDGSNFTLKIRSTKLEDSAMYFCASSESSGRNTGELFFGEGSRLTVL.

V and J are TRBV6-5 and TRBJ2-7; D may be TRBD2 (5 bases). The CDR3 is 11 residues long. Trimming removed 5 bases at V and 6 bases at J, with 8 bases between. Germline-derived CDR1 and CDR2 are MNHEY and SVGAGI. CDR3 sequence reads: CASSREGEQYF. CDR3 bases: TGTGCCAGCAGTCGCGAGGGCGAGCAGTACTTC.

V and J are TRBV7-2 and TRBJ2-3; D is ambiguous. The CDR3 has 15 amino acids. The germline CDR1 and CDR2 sequences are SGHTA and FQGNSA. V gave up 4 bases and J gave up 1 base, with 12 bases separating them. The CDR3 DNA follows: TGTGCCAGCAGCTATCCCTCAATAGGCACAGATACGCAGTATTTT. Its translation is CASSYPSIGTDTQYF.

The chain combines TRBV6-4 with TRBJ2-1; perhaps TRBD2 as D (5 bases). The CDR3 consists of 15 residues. Trimming removed 4 bases from V and 0 bases from J, with 10 bases in between. Germline values: CDR1 MRHNA, CDR2 SNTAGT. In DNA, the CDR3 is TGTGCCAGCAGTGTAGAACTAGGCTCCTACAATGAGCAGTTCTTC. The encoded protein is CASSVELGSYNEQFF.

V gene TRBV6-1 combines with J gene TRBJ2-6; no clear D. The germline V and J ends were trimmed by 6 bases and 2 bases, with 8 bases remaining between them. Germline lookup yields CDR1 MNHNS and CDR2 SASEGT. The CDR3 is 14 amino acids. CDR3 sequence (DNA): TGTGCCAGCAGACTAAGACCTGGGGCCAACGTCCTGACTTTC. It yields the protein CASRLRPGANVLTF.

For this clone: Germline and junction disagree at one end, which may indicate a read error. The rearrangement links TRBV7-7 to TRBJ1-5, with 9 positions matching TRBD1. From germline, CDR1 is SSHAT and CDR2 FNYEAQ (reference sequence). There are 17 residues in the CDR3. Here the CDR3 reads CASSYMKQGAVNQPQHF. As DNA, the CDR3 is TGTGCTAGCAGTTACATGAAACAGGGGGCGGTGAATCAGCCCCAGCATTTT.

This chain links TRBV7-9 with TRBJ2-1; 10 bases match TRBD2. Germline assignment: CDR1 SEHNR and CDR2 FQNEAQ (reference sequence). The length of the CDR3 is 16 residues. The J segment lost 6 bases and the V segment lost 2 bases, leaving 7 bases of the junction unmatched. The CDR3 DNA follows: TGTGCCAGCAGCTTACGGCTAGCGGGAGACCGCAATGAGCAGTTCTTC. Translation gives CASSLRLAGDRNEQFF.

The chain recombines TRBV5-1 with TRBJ1-3; D unresolved. CDR3 size: 15 residues. Germline CDR1 SGHRS, CDR2 YFSETQ. V shed 4 bases and J shed 0 bases, with 11 bases lying between them. CDR3 bases: TGCGCCAGCAGCCTCACACGGAGCTCTGGAAACACCATATATTTT. Encoded protein: CASSLTRSSGNTIYF.

This clone came up once. The V gene is TRBV5-4, the J gene TRBJ2-7; 8 bases are a match to TRBD2. Germline CDR1 reads SGHNT; CDR2 reads YYREEE (reference sequence). The CDR3 has 17 residues. The V and J ends lost 4 bases and 2 bases, in that order; junction bases with no gene match: 14. CDR3 sequence (DNA): TGTGCCAGCAGCAATGATATGGAACGGGAGGGGGCCTACGAGCAGTACTTC. Protein sequence: CASSNDMEREGAYEQYF.

The chain couples TRBV28 to TRBJ1-3; possible D gene TRBD1, 5 bases. CDR3 size: 16 residues. Trimming removed 8 bases from V and 7 bases from J, with 24 bases in between. The germline gives CDR1 MDHEN, CDR2 SYDVKM. CDR3 DNA: TGTGCCAGCCCTCCCCAGGGATCAGTGAGAGAGAACACCATATATTTT. Its protein is CASPPQGSVRENTIYF.

The genes are TRBV18 and TRBJ1-5; D not certain. This CDR3 has 15 residues. Germline V gene data show CDR1 as KGHSH and CDR2 as LQKENI. Trimming cost V 3 bases and J 3 bases, with 12 bases left between them. CDR3: CASSPSFDSNQPQHF. The CDR3 region has the DNA TGTGCCAGCTCACCCTCTTTTGACTCCAATCAGCCCCAGCATTTT.

The genes are TRBV7-9 and TRBJ2-3; 11 bases match TRBD2. V lost 11 bases and J lost 0; bases outside the gene matches: 10. Germline-derived CDR1 and CDR2 are SEHNR and FQNEAQ (reference sequence). There are 16 residues in the CDR3. The chain's CDR3 is CASLTRTSGSTDTQYF. As DNA, the CDR3 is TGTGCCTCCCTCACCCGGACTAGCGGGAGCACAGATACGCAGTATTTT.